One and the same sample provided the 5 T cell receptor beta chains below, sequenced in a study of blood T cell repertoires in COVID-19. Profiled with immunoSEQ multiplex PCR; TCRdb holds only in-frame clones, not every one. The table shows some 220,000 clones, with approximately 85% occurring only once. The specimen sequenced was peripheral blood. The source is a man over 45 with COVID-19, enrolled during active disease.

This clone appeared a few times. The gene calls are TRBV14 and TRBJ1-1; 10 bases agree with TRBD1. V was pared by 7 bases and J by 4 bases, with 6 bases of the junction left unmatched. Germline values: CDR1 SGHDN, CDR2 FVKESK. CDR3 size: 14 residues. The CDR3 region is CASTMRTGGTEAFF. The CDR3 nucleotides are TGTGCCAGCACAATGCGGACAGGGGGCACTGAAGCTTTCTTT.

V gene TRBV3-1 (or the pseudogene TRBV3-2) combines with J gene TRBJ2-4, with 9 nucleotides matching TRBD1. The CDR3 has 16 residues. Germline CDR1 and CDR2: LGHDT and YNNKEL (reference sequence). The trim removed 3 bases at V and 4 bases at J, leaving 7 bases unmatched. The DNA for the CDR3 is TGTGCCAGCAGCCAGCTCGGGACAGGGCGGAAAAACATTCAGTACTTC. This codes for CASSQLGTGRKNIQYF.

This chain joins TRBV5-1 and TRBJ1-2; 10 nucleotides align to TRBD1. Germline V gives CDR1 SGHRS, CDR2 YFSETQ. Trimming cost V 1 base and J 0 bases; bases outside gene matches: 3. This CDR3 spans 16 amino acids. The DNA for the CDR3 is TGCGCCAGCAGCTTGCGGACAGGGGGAGCTAACTATGGCTACACCTTC. This translates into CASSLRTGGANYGYTF.

The genes are TRBV10-3 and TRBJ2-7; 7 nucleotides match TRBD1. The CDR3 totals 15 residues. Germline V gives CDR1 ENHRY, CDR2 SYGVKD. V was pared by 2 bases and J by 2 bases, with 6 bases of the junction left unmatched. CDR3 nucleotide sequence: TGTGCCATCAGTGAGATCTTTGGGACAGCCTACGAGCAGTACTTC. Its protein product is CAISEIFGTAYEQYF.

This clone has a single count. The chain uses TRBV6-5 and TRBJ1-5; perhaps TRBD1 as D (6 bases). The CDR3 has 14 residues. V lost 6 bases to trimming and J lost 1 base, with 10 bases between them. Germline CDR1 MNHEY, CDR2 SVGAGI. Written as DNA, the CDR3 is TGTGCCAGCAGCGTAGACAGGAGCAATCAGCCCCAGCATTTT. Translation: CASSVDRSNQPQHF.